The present entry profiles one T cell receptor (beta chain) with its context. What it binds is unknown. Gene names are the mouse ones. The sequenced fragment ends 1 residue before the CDR3 boundary, so the rest is inferred from the germline J gene. The germline V gene has CDR1 LGHDT and CDR2 YNNKQL (reference sequence). J gave up 0 bases and V 4 bases, and 1 base lay outside the gene matches. The CDR3 covers 14 residues. Indicated time point: mouse harvest day 14 after allogeneic transplant. Tail vein injection delivered 10^7 T-cell-depleted bone marrow cells and 10^6 splenic CD5+ T cells. The data derive from a study of tissue T cells after allogeneic stem cell transplantation. Data came from immunoSEQ multiplex PCR; TCRdb stores just in-frame clones and leaves some out. The sample has around 1,700 clones; roughly 50% are singletons. Regarding the study as a whole: Anatomically similar tissues had similar TCR repertoires within each patient. Across patients, clones rarely overlapped, yet motif clusters were shared tissue-specifically.

The TCR originated in a female BALB/c mouse given C57BL/6 T cells with graft-versus-host disease after an allogeneic hematopoietic cell transplant. The sequenced sample was gut tissue. The chain employs TRBV4 and TRBJ2-4, with 7 positions matching TRBD2. CDR3 protein: CASSLLGSQNTLYF. Partial CDR3 DNA: TGTGCCAGCAGCTTACTGGGGAGTCAAAACACCTTGTAC.